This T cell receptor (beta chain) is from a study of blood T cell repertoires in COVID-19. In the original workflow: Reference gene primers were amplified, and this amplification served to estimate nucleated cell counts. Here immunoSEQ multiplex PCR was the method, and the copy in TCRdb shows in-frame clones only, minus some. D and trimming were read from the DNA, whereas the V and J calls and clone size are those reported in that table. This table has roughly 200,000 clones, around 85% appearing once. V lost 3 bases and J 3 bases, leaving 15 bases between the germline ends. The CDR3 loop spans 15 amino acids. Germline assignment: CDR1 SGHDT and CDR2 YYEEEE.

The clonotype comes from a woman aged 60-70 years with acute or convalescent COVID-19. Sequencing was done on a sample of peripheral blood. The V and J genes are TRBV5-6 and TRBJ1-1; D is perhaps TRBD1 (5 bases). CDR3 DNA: TGTGCCAGCAGCTCGGCCCGGGGGGGAGACACTGAAGCTTTCTTT. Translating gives CASSSARGGDTEAFF.